Following are 26 T cell receptor beta chains from one sample sequenced in a study of blood T cells in healthy people across ages. A J-beta primer mix and a sample-barcoded 5' primer were used in a second PCR of about 7 to 12 cycles. TCRdb fed the 5' RACE reads into MiXCR, producing one record per CDR3 protein. Of hundreds of thousands of distinct CDR3 sequences listed, over 45% are singletons. The sequencing sample was made of blood. The receptors derive from a man aged 30-40 years in good health.

CDR3 region: CASSLDPGVSYEQYF. CDR3 nucleotide sequence: TGTGCCAGCAGCTTAGATCCAGGGGTGTCCTACGAGCAGTACTTC. The V call is TRBV7-2, the J call TRBJ2-7; D is possibly TRBD1 (6 bases). Germline CDR1 and CDR2: SGHTA and FQGNSA. V gave up 1 base and J gave up 1 base, with 11 bases separating them. The length of the CDR3 is 15 residues.

The rearrangement joins TRBV20-1 to TRBJ1-2; 10 positions agree with TRBD1. This CDR3 is built from 13 residues. Germline CDR1 reads DFQATT; CDR2 reads SNEGSKA (reference sequence). The CDR3 bases are TGCAGCCCCCGACAGGGGGCAGACTATGGCTACACCTTC. Encoded protein: CSPRQGADYGYTF.

This clonotype occurred many times. This chain connects TRBV2 to TRBJ1-1; no clear D gene. The germline V gene encodes CDR1 SNHLY and CDR2 FYNNEI. Deletions cut 3 bases from V and 4 bases from J, with 12 bases between. CDR3 length: 14 residues. For the CDR3, the DNA is TGTGCCAGCAGTGATTCGGGTGGAGGCACTGAAGCTTTCTTT. Translated, it gives CASSDSGGGTEAFF.

V is TRBV7-2 and J is TRBJ2-5, with D perhaps being TRBD1 or TRBD2 (5 bases each). CDR1 SGHTA and CDR2 FQGNSA come from the germline V gene. CDR3 size: 15 residues. Trimming removed 4 bases at V and 2 bases at J, with 14 bases between. The CDR3 DNA follows: TGTGCCAGCAGCTCCCTCGGGGCCAGTCAAGAGACCCAGTACTTC. Encoded protein: CASSSLGASQETQYF. Full variable domain (missing parts from reference TRBV7-2 and TRBJ2-5): GAGVSQSPSNKVTEKGKDVELRCDPISGHTALYWYRQSLGQGLEFLIYFQGNSAPDKSGLPSDRFSAERTGGSVSTLTIQRTQQEDSAVYLCASSSLGASQETQYFGPGTRLLVL.

In its sample, this clonotype was seen a few times. The CDR3 DNA reads TGTGCCAGCAGCTATAGACAGGGAGGGACAGATACGCAGTATTTT. Encoded protein: CASSYRQGGTDTQYF. This sequence joins TRBV7-2 and TRBJ2-3; D is tentatively TRBD1 or TRBD2 (7 bases each). Trimming removed 4 bases from V and 3 bases from J, with 14 bases in between. Germline V CDR1 and CDR2: SGHTA, FQGNSA. CDR3 length: 15 residues.

The rearrangement uses TRBV5-6 and TRBJ2-5; D is tentatively TRBD1 or TRBD2 (5 bases each). The DNA end favors TRBJ2-7, so the J call may be wrong. The CDR3 covers 16 residues. Germline V gives CDR1 SGHDT, CDR2 YYEEEE. In nucleotides, the CDR3 is TGTGCCAGCAACATAATACCGGGGACCACTAGTTTCGAGCAGTACTTC. It encodes CASNIIPGTTSFEQYF.

The J gene is TRBJ1-2, the V gene TRBV20-1; D call uncertain. This CDR3 spans 11 amino acids. Germline CDR1 DFQATT, CDR2 SNEGSKA (reference sequence). V gave up 5 bases and J gave up 4 bases, with 8 bases separating them. The CDR3 protein is CSALAGYGYTF. CDR3 sequence (DNA): TGCAGTGCTCTGGCGGGCTATGGCTACACCTTC.

The V call is TRBV20-1, the J call TRBJ2-7; possible D gene TRBD2, 5 bases. The CDR3 is 13 amino acids. Germline V lookup: CDR1 DFQATT, CDR2 SNEGSKA (reference sequence). With 0 bases removed from V and 2 bases from J, the gap between germline ends came to 8 bases. This CDR3 is CSARDSGTYEQYF. CDR3 coding DNA: TGCAGTGCTAGAGATTCCGGGACCTACGAGCAGTACTTC.

This clonotype was observed a handful of times. V and J are TRBV7-6 and TRBJ2-3, with a tentative D call TRBD1 (6 bases). V was shortened by 3 bases and J by 1 base, with 17 bases between the two germline ends. Germline CDR1 reads SGHVS; CDR2 reads FNYEAQ. The CDR3 contains 17 residues. The DNA for the CDR3 is TGTGCCAGCAGCTTCCTCACAGGGAGTGTGGGCACAGATACGCAGTATTTT. It is translated as CASSFLTGSVGTDTQYF.

The rearrangement joins TRBV2 to TRBJ2-4; 10 bases align to TRBD2. The CDR3 is 13 amino acids. V shed 9 bases, J shed 3 bases, and the junction held 2 bases outside the gene matches. The V gene's germline CDR1 is SNHLY and CDR2 FYNNEI. The CDR3 loop reads CASSSGGKNIQYF. The CDR3 nucleotides are TGTGCCAGTTCTAGCGGGGGCAAAAACATTCAGTACTTC.

This rearrangement joins TRBV7-2 to TRBJ1-4, with TRBD1 matching over 7 bases. The CDR3 is 15 amino acids. Germline CDR1 SGHTA, CDR2 FQGNSA. V shed 5 bases, J shed 7 bases, and the junction held 10 bases outside the gene matches. The CDR3 DNA follows: TGTGCCAGCAGCATAACGCAGGGGGTGGGTGAAAAACTGTTTTTT. This encodes CASSITQGVGEKLFF.

The chain employs TRBV20-1 and TRBJ2-4; D unclear. The better agreement between TRBJ2-5 and the DNA end casts doubt on the J call. Germline CDR1 is DFQATT and CDR2 is SNEGSKA (reference sequence). This CDR3 contains 13 residues. The CDR3 reads CSARGLVRETQYF. The CDR3 DNA follows: TGCAGTGCTAGAGGGTTGGTTAGGGAGACCCAGTACTTC.

As for this clonotype: Relative to the germline gene, one junction end is altered; a read error may explain this. The chain employs TRBV15 and TRBJ1-5; D uncertain. Germline V CDR1 and CDR2: LNHNV, YYDKDF (reference sequence). This CDR3 is built from 15 residues. CDR3 DNA: TGTGCCACCAGCAGAGAATCAGGCAGCAGTCAGCCCCAGCATTTT. It yields the protein CATSRESGSSQPQHF.

The chain has TRBV5-1 and TRBJ2-4, with TRBD1 matching 9 bases. The assigned J gene may be wrong: the sequence end matches TRBJ2-7 better. Germline values: CDR1 SGHRS, CDR2 YFSETQ. The CDR3 has 15 amino acids. The CDR3 sequence: CASSATGDRAHEQYF. The CDR3 nucleotides are TGCGCCAGCAGCGCAACGGGGGACAGGGCCCACGAGCAGTACTTC.

This clonotype turned up a few times. The V call is TRBV29-1, the J call TRBJ2-1; D not certain. The CDR3 length is 13 residues. Germline V CDR1 and CDR2: SQVTM, ANQGSEA. Trimming cost V 4 bases and J 7 bases, with 14 bases left between them. CDR3 residues: CSVAGPRPNEQFF. CDR3 DNA: TGCAGCGTTGCCGGCCCACGGCCTAATGAGCAGTTCTTC.

The V gene is TRBV6-1, the J gene TRBJ2-7; the D gene is possibly TRBD2 (6 bases). The CDR3 runs to 14 residues. Germline-derived CDR1 and CDR2 are MNHNS and SASEGT. V gave up 8 bases and J gave up 2 bases, with 16 bases separating them. CDR3 in amino acids: CASGIIAVAYEQYF. CDR3 coding DNA: TGTGCCAGCGGAATCATAGCGGTGGCCTACGAGCAGTACTTC.

This clonotype was seen a handful of times. The rearrangement uses TRBV6-4 and TRBJ1-6; 9 bases map to TRBD1. Looked up from germline, CDR1 is MRHNA and CDR2 is SNTAGT. The CDR3 is made up of 14 amino acids. V lost 4 bases and J lost 10; bases outside the gene matches: 5. CDR3 protein: CASSVRDRDSPLHF. CDR3 in DNA: TGTGCCAGCAGTGTGCGGGACAGGGACTCACCCCTCCACTTT.

Remarks on this clonotype: A junction end diverges from the germline sequence, so it may reflect a read error. This sequence joins TRBV12-3 or TRBV12-4 and TRBJ2-1; TRBD1 aligns across 12 bases. The CDR3 is 14 residues long. CDR3 loop: CAGRPTGTGGDKFF. The CDR3 bases are TGTGCCGGCAGGCCCACCGGGACAGGGGGCGATAAGTTCTTC.

V gene TRBV27 combines with J gene TRBJ2-1, with D possibly being TRBD1 (5 bases). There are 12 residues in the CDR3. Germline CDR1 MNHEY, CDR2 SMNVEV (reference sequence). V was shortened by 6 bases and J by 10 bases, with 13 bases between the two germline ends. The chain's CDR3 is CASSRTWTEQFF. The CDR3 region has the DNA TGTGCCAGCAGCCGGACATGGACCGAGCAGTTCTTC.

The chain joins TRBV2 to TRBJ1-5; 7 bases align to TRBD1. The CDR3 covers 15 residues. Germline loops: CDR1 SNHLY, CDR2 FYNNEI. Trimming at V came to 5 bases and at J to 1 base, leaving 5 bases not matched to a gene. CDR3 nucleotide sequence: TGTGCCAGCAGTAGGGACAGTCCAAGCAATCAGCCCCAGCATTTT. It is translated as CASSRDSPSNQPQHF.

The chain couples TRBV4-3 to TRBJ1-1; D call uncertain. V gave up 0 bases and J gave up 3 bases, with 8 bases separating them. The CDR3 extends over 14 amino acids. CDR1 and CDR2 (germline): LGHNA, YSLEER. CDR3 sequence reads: CASSQDSRDTEAFF. Written as DNA, the CDR3 is TGCGCCAGCAGCCAAGATTCTAGGGACACTGAAGCTTTCTTT.

This clonotype was counted between two and nine times. V usage is TRBV27 and J usage is TRBJ2-7; 8 nucleotides line up with TRBD1. Germline V gene data show CDR1 as MNHEY and CDR2 as SMNVEV (reference sequence). This CDR3 spans 14 amino acids. After removal of 3 bases from V and 4 bases from J, the junction contained 5 bases not matched to a gene. In DNA form, the CDR3 reads TGTGCCAGCAGTTTGACAGGGGCGGGATACGAGCAGTACTTC. Amino acids: CASSLTGAGYEQYF.

This clonotype turned up a few times. CDR3 protein: CASSQFRRADYEQYF. The DNA of the CDR3 is TGTGCCAGCAGCCAATTCCGTCGGGCGGACTACGAGCAGTACTTC. The chain links TRBV11-2 to TRBJ2-5; no clear D. The DNA matches TRBJ2-7 better at its end, which makes the J call doubtful. The CDR3 length is 15 residues. The germline V gene encodes CDR1 SGHAT and CDR2 FQNNGV.

This clonotype was detected only a few times. This CDR3 reads CSVDQYSYNEQFF. As DNA, the CDR3 is TGCAGCGTTGATCAGTACTCCTACAATGAGCAGTTCTTC. The rearrangement joins TRBV29-1 to TRBJ2-1; D unresolved. V lost 3 bases and J 0 bases, leaving 6 bases between the germline ends. CDR3 length equals 13 residues. From germline, CDR1 is SQVTM and CDR2 ANQGSEA.

This clonotype showed up just a few times. The CDR3 reads CASSQDPGTGYYEQYF. CDR3 DNA sequence: TGCGCCAGCAGCCAAGATCCGGGGACAGGATACTACGAGCAGTACTTC. The chain carries TRBV4-3 and TRBJ2-7, with 8 bases matching TRBD1. Germline CDR1 reads LGHNA; CDR2 reads YSLEER. With 0 bases clipped from V and 3 bases from J, the junction kept 7 bases outside the gene matches. The CDR3 spans 16 residues.

V and J are TRBV7-2 and TRBJ2-1; D unresolved. The J call may be mistaken, given a closer DNA end match to TRBJ2-7. CDR1 is SGHTA and CDR2 is FQGNSA in the germline V gene. The CDR3 is 14 amino acids. CDR3: CASSLAYSYNEQYF. The CDR3 DNA sequence: TGTGCCAGCAGCCTTGCATACTCCTACAATGAGCAGTACTTC.